This T cell receptor (beta chain) was captured in a study of blood T cell repertoires in COVID-19. Adults between about 18 and 95 years of age took part from 24 US areas. Trimming took 2 bases from V and 0 from J, leaving 20 bases between them. This CDR3 comprises 18 residues. The germline V gene encodes CDR1 SGHDT and CDR2 YYEEEE. Sequencing was performed with immunoSEQ multiplex PCR; in TCRdb, only in-frame clones are kept and a portion is missing. Here the sample spans some 270,000 clones, roughly 85% being singletons. The receptor's source is a woman aged 25 to 39 who had recovered from COVID-19. V usage is TRBV5-6 and J usage is TRBJ2-5, with a weak D call TRBD1 (6 bases). Material for sequencing was PBMCs or T cells enriched from blood (not recorded which). The DNA for the CDR3 is TGTGCCAGCAGCTTCTATGTATATCGACAGGATGACCAAGAGACCCAGTACTTC. Translating it yields CASSFYVYRQDDQETQYF.